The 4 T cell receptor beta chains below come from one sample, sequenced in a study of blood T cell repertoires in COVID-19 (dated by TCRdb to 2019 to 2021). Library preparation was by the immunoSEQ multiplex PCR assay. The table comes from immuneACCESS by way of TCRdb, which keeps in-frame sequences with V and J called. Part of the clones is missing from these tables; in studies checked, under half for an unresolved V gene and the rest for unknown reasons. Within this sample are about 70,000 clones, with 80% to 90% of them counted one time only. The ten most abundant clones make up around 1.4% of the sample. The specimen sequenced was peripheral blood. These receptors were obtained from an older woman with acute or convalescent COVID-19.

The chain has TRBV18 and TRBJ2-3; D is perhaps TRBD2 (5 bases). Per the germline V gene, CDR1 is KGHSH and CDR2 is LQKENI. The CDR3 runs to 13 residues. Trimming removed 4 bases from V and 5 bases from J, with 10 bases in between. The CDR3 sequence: CASSQRGGDTQYF. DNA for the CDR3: TGTGCCAGCTCACAGCGAGGAGGAGATACGCAGTATTTT.

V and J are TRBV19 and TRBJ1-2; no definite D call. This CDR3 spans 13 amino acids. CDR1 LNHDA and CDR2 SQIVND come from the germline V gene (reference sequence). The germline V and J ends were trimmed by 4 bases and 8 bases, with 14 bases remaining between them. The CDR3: CASSTPPNWGYTF. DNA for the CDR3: TGTGCCAGTAGTACGCCCCCAAACTGGGGCTACACCTTC.

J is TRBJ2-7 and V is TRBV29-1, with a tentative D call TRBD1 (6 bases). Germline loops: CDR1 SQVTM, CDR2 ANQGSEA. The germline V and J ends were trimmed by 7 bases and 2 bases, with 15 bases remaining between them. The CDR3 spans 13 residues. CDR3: CSADTGPPYEQYF. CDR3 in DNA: TGCAGCGCTGATACAGGGCCTCCCTACGAGCAGTACTTC.

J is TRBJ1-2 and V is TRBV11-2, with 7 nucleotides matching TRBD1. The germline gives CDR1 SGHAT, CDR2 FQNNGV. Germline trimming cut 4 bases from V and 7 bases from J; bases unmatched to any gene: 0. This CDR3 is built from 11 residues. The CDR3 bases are TGTGCCAGCAGCTACAGGGGTGGCTACACCTTC. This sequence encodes CASSYRGGYTF.